This T cell receptor (beta chain) was captured in a study of T-cell memory formation after mild COVID-19 (dated by TCRdb to the early 2020s). Broadly, across the study: TCR sequence clusters from the two donors were found to be largely donor specific. In a couple of donors, T-cell clones that expanded and contracted after mild COVID-19 were tracked by sequencing TCRalpha and TCRbeta repertoires over time. Two young, previously healthy adult volunteers made up the cohort, one male and one female. Points the paper makes about the study in general: Only a couple of mild cases were covered in the study, and larger cohorts including severe cases with pre-infection samples were considered necessary. Whether the second-wave clones peaking on day 37 were SARS-CoV-2 specific was not confirmed. Contracting CD4+ clones were found mainly in CM and EM memory subsets, while CD8+ clones were enriched in EMRA. The detection of some responding clones in pre-infection memory suggests that pre-existing cross-reactive memory T cells joined the SARS-CoV-2 response. Clones that contracted from day 15 to 85 showed balanced CD4/CD8 phenotypes, whereas a second wave of clones that expanded from day 15 to 37 leaned towards CD4+.

Ficoll-Paque density gradient centrifugation was used to isolate PBMCs. Spanning cysteine to phenylalanine, the CDR3 consists of 13 amino acids. The CDR3 DNA has 39 bases and is translated from base 1. CDR1 is given as SNHLY and CDR2 as FYNNEI, both from the germline V gene. The V and J ends are trimmed by 8 bases and 9 bases, leaving 18 bases between them. This clonotype came up once. Its recognized antigen is unknown. No quality values exist for individual bases; no much larger clone is one base distant. One read provides weak support. The sequencing machine was an Illumina NovaSeq 6000. TCRalpha and TCRbeta cDNA libraries were built by 5'RACE with constant-segment primers, adding sample barcodes and unique molecular identifiers. RNA was extracted from every sample with Trizol reagent. The libraries were amplified in two PCR steps, and the second step added a second sample barcode and Illumina TruSeq adapters. Sequencing of the libraries was done on an Illumina NovaSeq, producing 2 x 150 bp paired-end reads. In the source study's methods: Demultiplexing of reads and collapsing into UMI-guided consensus sequences were performed with migec v1.2.7. Using mixcr v2.1.11, UMI consensuses were aligned to TRA and TRB V and J templates and then assembled into clonotypes. Clonotypes were classified as expanded or contracted when called significant by both edgeR and NoisET, with noise models trained on biological replicates. edgeR calls used a false discovery rate-adjusted p below 0.01 and a log2 fold-change threshold of 1. As an exploratory analysis of dynamics, max-normalized trajectories of the 1000 most abundant clonotypes were examined with PCA combined with hierarchical clustering. Separately sequenced CD4+ and CD8+ repertoires were used to assign a CD4 or CD8 phenotype to each responding clone. Clones were called with MiXCR by TCRdb after fastp trimmed the public reads at Q25, and only in-frame beta chains were retained. Merged by CDR3 protein, the rows form single entries marked with the most common genes and DNA. The V and J calls shown here were made by TCRdb, not taken from the authors' results. For this sample the table gives roughly 300,000 distinct CDR3 sequences, of which roughly 15% were detected only once. About 23% of the sample belongs to the ten largest clones.

The chain links TRBV2 with TRBJ2-3; the D segment cannot be called with confidence. This clonotype was sampled from a young man who had mild COVID-19 (a few samples of this study predate the infection). The sample titles of this study are shuffled in the database, so cell type and time point are left out; the donor was told from shared clones. The sample was PBMCs or a T cell subset sorted from them (not recorded which). The nucleotide sequence is given as TGTGCCAGCCAAATGACGCCCCAAGGAACGCAGTATTTT. This yields the protein CASQMTPQGTQYF. The full variable domain, with segments outside the CDR3 supplied by the reference TRBV2 and TRBJ2-3 proteins, appears as EPEVTQTPSHQVTQMGQEVILRCVPISNHLYFYWYRQILGQKVEFLVSFYNNEISEKSEIFDDQFSVERPDGSNFTLKIRSTKLEDSAMYFCASQMTPQGTQYFGPGTRLTVL.